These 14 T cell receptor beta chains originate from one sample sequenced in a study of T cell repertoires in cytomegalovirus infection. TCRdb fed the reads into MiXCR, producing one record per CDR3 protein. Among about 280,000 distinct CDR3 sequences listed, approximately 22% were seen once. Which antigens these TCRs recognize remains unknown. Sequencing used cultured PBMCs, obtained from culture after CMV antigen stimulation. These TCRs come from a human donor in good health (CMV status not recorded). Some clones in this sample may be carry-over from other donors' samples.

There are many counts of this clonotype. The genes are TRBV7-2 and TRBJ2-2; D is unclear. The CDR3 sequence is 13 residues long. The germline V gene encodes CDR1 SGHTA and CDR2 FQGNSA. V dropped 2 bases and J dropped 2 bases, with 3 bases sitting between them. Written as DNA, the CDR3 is TGTGCCAGCAGCTTATTAAACACCGGGGAGCTGTTTTTT. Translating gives CASSLLNTGELFF.

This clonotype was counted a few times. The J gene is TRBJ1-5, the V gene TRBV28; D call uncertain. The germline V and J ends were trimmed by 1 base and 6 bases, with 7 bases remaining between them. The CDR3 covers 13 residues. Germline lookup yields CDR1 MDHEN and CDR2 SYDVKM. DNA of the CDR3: TGTGCCAGCAGTTTATTGGGTGGTCAGCCCCAGCATTTT. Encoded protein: CASSLLGGQPQHF.

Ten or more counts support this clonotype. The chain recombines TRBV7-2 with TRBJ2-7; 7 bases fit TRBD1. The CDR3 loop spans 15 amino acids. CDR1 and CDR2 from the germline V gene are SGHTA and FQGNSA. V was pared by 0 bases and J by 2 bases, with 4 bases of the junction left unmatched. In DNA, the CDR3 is TGTGCCAGCAGCTTAGCATCGGGACAGACCTACGAGCAGTACTTC. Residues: CASSLASGQTYEQYF.

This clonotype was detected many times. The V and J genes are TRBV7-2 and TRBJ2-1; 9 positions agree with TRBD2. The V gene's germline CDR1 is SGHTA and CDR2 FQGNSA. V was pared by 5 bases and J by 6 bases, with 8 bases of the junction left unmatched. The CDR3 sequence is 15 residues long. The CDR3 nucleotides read TGTGCCAGCAGCACCGGGGCTAGCGGGATCAATGAGCAGTTCTTC. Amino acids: CASSTGASGINEQFF.

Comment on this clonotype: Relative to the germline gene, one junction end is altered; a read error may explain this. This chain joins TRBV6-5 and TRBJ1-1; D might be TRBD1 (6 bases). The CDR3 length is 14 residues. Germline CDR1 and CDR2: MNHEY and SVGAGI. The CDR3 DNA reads TGTGCCAGCAGTTACCGTACAGGGAACGCTGAAGCTTTCTTT. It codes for CASSYRTGNAEAFF.

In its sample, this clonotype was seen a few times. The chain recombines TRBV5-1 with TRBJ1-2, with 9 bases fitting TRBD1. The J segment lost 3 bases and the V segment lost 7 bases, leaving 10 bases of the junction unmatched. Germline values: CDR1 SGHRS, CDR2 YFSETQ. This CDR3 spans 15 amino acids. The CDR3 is CASRWTGEGDYGYTF. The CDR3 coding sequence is TGCGCCAGCCGCTGGACAGGGGAAGGAGACTATGGCTACACCTTC.

CDR3 in DNA: TGTGCCAGCAGCTCGCGACTAGCGACTACCGGGGAGCTGTTTTTT. It translates to CASSSRLATTGELFF. The V and J genes are TRBV7-3 and TRBJ2-2; 8 positions match TRBD2. Germline loops: CDR1 SGHTA, CDR2 FQGTGA. The CDR3 loop spans 15 amino acids. Trimming took 4 bases from V and 5 from J; bases not matched to a gene: 6.

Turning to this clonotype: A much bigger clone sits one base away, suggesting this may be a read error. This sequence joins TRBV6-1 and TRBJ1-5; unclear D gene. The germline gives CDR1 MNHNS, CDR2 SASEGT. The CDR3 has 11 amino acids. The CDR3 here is CATSNHQPQHF. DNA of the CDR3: TGTGCCACCAGTAACCATCAGCCCCAGCATTTT.

CDR3 amino acids: CSVRVQNTGELFF. In DNA, the CDR3 is TGCAGCGTTCGGGTCCAGAACACCGGGGAGCTGTTTTTT. The gene calls are TRBV29-1 and TRBJ2-2; D is undetermined. The V gene lost 5 bases and the J gene lost 1 base, with 8 bases spanning the gap. The length of the CDR3 is 13 residues. Germline V gene lookup returns CDR1 SQVTM and CDR2 ANQGSEA.

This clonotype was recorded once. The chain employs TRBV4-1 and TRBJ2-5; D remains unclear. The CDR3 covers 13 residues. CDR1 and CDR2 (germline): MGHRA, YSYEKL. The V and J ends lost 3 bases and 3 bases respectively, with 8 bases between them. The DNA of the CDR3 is TGCGCCAGCAGCCACGATAGGGAAGAGACCCAGTACTTC. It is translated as CASSHDREETQYF.

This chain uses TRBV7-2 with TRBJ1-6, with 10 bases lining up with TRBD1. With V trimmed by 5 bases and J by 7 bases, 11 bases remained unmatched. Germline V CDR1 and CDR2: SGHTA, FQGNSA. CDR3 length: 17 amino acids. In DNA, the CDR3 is TGTGCCAGCAGCGCCGCCGGGACAGGGGACCAAAATTCACCCCTCCACTTT. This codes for CASSAAGTGDQNSPLHF.

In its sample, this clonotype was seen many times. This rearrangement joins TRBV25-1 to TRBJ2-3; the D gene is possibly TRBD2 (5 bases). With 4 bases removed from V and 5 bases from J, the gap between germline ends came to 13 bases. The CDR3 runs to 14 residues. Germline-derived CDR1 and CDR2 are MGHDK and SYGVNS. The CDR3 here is CASSADTGRDTQYF. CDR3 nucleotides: TGTGCCAGCAGTGCCGACACGGGAAGAGATACGCAGTATTTT.

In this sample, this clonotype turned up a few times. CDR3 sequence: CASSLVSTAGSYVYEQYV. In nucleotides, the CDR3 is TGTGCCAGCAGCTTAGTCTCGACCGCGGGGTCTTATGTTTACGAGCAGTACGTC. The chain joins TRBV7-9 to TRBJ2-7, with TRBD2 as a possible D gene (6 bases). The CDR3 runs 18 residues. The germline V and J ends were trimmed by 1 base and 4 bases, with 23 bases remaining between them. CDR1 SEHNR and CDR2 FQNEAQ come from the germline V gene (reference sequence).

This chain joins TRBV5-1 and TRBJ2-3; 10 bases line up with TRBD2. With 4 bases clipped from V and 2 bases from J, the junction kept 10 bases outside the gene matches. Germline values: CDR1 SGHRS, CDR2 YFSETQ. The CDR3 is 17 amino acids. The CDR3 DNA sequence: TGCGCCAGCAGCACACTGAGTACTAGCGGGACCACAGATACGCAGTATTTT. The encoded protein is CASSTLSTSGTTDTQYF.